This record looks at one T cell receptor (beta chain) sequence and its context. Antigen unknown. CDR3 length: 14 amino acids. Germline lookup yields CDR1 LNHDA and CDR2 SQIVND (reference sequence). Unmatched junction bases numbered 2, after V lost 2 bases and J lost 2 bases. Assay: immunoSEQ multiplex PCR; the TCRdb copy retains only in-frame clones and omits some. The data contain approximately 66,000 clones, 65% to 80% of them seen just once; the ten biggest clones take up 2.4%. This sample is part of a study of vaccination effects on CD4 cells after COVID-19. Study overall: Antigen-specific CD4+ T cell clonotypes were called by their expansion after viral peptide-pool culture in ViraFEST.

When about ten days of culture had elapsed, CD4+ T cells were isolated. Participants received two doses of either the BNT162b2 or mRNA-1273 vaccine. Cultures had half their medium replaced with IL-2 medium on days 3 and 7. The sequences come from CD4+ T cells from PBMCs cultured without peptide, collected after COVID-19 vaccination. J is TRBJ2-7 and V is TRBV19, with TRBD1 identical over 8 bases. The sequence was obtained from a human donor who received a COVID-19 vaccine. The chain's CDR3 is CASSIKTGAYEQYV. Here the CDR3 DNA reads TGTGCCAGTAGTATAAAGACAGGGGCCTACGAGCAGTACGTC.